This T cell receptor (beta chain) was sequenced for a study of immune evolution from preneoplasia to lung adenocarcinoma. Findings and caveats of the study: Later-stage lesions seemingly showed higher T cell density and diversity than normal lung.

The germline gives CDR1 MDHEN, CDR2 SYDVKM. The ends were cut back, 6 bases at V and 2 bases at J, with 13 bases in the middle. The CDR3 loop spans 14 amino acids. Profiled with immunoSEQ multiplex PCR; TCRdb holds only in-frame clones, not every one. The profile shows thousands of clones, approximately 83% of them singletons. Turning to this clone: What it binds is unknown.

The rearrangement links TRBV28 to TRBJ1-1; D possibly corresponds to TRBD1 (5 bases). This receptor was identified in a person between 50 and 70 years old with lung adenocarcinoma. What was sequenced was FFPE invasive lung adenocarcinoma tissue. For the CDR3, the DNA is TGTGCCAGCAGCCTTACCACAGGCAACACTGAAGCTTTCTTT. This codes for CASSLTTGNTEAFF.